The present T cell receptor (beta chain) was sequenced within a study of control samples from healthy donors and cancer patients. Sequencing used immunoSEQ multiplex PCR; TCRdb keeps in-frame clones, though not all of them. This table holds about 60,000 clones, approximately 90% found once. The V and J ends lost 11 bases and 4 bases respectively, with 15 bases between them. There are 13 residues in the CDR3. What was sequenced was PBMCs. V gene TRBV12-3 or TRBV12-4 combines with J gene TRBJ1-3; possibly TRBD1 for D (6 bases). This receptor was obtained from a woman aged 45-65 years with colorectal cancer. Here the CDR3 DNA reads TGTGCCTGCGCTACAGGGTTAGGAAACACCATATATTTT. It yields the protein CACATGLGNTIYF.